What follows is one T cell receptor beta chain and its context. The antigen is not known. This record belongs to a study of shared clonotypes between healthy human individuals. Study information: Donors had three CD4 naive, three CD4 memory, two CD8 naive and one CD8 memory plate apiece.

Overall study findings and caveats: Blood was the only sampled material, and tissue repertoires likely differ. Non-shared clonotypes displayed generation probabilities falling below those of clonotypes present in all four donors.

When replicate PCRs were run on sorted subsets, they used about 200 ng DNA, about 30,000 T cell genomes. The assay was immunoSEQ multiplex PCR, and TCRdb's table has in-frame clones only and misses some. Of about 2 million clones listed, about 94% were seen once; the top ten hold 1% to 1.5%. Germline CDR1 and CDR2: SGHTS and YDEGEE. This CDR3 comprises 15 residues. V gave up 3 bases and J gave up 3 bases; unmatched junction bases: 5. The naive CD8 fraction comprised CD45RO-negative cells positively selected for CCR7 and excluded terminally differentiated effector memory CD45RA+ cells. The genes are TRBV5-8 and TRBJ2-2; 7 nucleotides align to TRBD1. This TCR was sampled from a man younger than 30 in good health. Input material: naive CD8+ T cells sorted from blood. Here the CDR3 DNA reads TGTGCCAGCAGCTCCCAACAGGGGTACACCGGGGAGCTGTTTTTT. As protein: CASSSQQGYTGELFF.